This T cell receptor beta chain was captured by sequencing in a study of cytomegalovirus exposure and HLA in healthy donors. The validation cohort, a group of around 120 subjects, included the donors and was separate from the roughly 720-subject first cohort. Profiled with immunoSEQ multiplex PCR; TCRdb holds only in-frame clones, not every one. This table holds around 130,000 clones, approximately 89% found once. J was trimmed by 1 base and V by 7 bases; bases with no gene match: 7. Per the germline V gene, CDR1 is MNHNY and CDR2 is SVGAGI (reference sequence). The CDR3 spans 16 residues. The chain uses TRBV6-6 and TRBJ1-3, with 10 bases identical to TRBD1. The sequencing input was PBMCs. This receptor was identified in a man between 25 and 39 years old in good health and CMV-seronegative. CDR3 protein: CASNDRGPASGNTIYF. The DNA for the CDR3 is TGTGCCAGCAACGACAGGGGGCCGGCGTCTGGAAACACCATATATTTT.